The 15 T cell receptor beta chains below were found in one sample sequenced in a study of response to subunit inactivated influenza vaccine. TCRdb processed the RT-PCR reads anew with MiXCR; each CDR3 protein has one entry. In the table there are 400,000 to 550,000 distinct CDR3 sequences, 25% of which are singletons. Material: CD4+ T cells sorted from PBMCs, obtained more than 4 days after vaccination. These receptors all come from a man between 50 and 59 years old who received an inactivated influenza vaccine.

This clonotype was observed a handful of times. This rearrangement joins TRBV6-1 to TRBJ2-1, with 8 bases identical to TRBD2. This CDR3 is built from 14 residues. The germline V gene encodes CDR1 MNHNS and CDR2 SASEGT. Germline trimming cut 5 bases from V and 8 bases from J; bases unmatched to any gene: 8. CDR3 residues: CASSSREGPHEQFF. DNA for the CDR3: TGTGCCAGCAGTAGCCGGGAGGGCCCCCATGAGCAGTTCTTC.

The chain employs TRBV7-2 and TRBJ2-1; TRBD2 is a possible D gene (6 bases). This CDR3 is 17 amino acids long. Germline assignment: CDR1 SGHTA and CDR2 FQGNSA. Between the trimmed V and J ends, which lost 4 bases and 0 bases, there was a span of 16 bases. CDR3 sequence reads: CASSSYSRGSSYNEQFF. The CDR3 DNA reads TGTGCCAGCAGCTCATACTCCCGGGGGAGCTCCTACAATGAGCAGTTCTTC.

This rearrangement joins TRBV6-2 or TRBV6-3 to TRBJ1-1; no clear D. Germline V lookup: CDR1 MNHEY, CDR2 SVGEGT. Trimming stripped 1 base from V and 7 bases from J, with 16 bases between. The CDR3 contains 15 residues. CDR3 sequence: CASSYWFGFAGEAFF. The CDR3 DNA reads TGTGCCAGCAGTTACTGGTTCGGTTTCGCGGGTGAAGCTTTCTTT.

CDR3 amino acids: CAWRLAGETQYF. The CDR3 nucleotides read TGTGCCTGGAGACTAGCCGGAGAGACCCAGTACTTC. The chain is built from TRBV30 and TRBJ2-5; tentative D call: TRBD2 (6 bases). CDR1 GTSNPN and CDR2 SVGIG come from the germline V gene (reference sequence). V was cut by 3 bases and J by 4 bases, with 9 bases left in between. This CDR3 has 12 residues.

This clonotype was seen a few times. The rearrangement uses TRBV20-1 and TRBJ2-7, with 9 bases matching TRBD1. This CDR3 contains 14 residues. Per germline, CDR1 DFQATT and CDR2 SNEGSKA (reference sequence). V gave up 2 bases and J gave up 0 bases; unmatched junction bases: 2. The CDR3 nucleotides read TGCAGTGCTAGACCACAGGGGGCCTCCTACGAGCAGTACTTC. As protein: CSARPQGASYEQYF.

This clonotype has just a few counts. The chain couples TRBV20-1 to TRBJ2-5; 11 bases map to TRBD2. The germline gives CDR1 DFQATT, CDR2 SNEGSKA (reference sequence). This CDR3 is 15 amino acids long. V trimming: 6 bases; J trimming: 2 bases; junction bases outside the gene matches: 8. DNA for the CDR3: TGCAGTGCACATCCTAGCGGGAGGCTACAAGAGACCCAGTACTTC. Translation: CSAHPSGRLQETQYF.

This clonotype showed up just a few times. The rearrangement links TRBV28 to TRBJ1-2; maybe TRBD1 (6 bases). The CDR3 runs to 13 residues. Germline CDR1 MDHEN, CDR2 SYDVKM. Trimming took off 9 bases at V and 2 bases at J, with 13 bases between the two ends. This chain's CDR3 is CASLDRENYGYTF. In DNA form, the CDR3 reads TGTGCCAGTCTGGACAGAGAGAACTATGGCTACACCTTC.

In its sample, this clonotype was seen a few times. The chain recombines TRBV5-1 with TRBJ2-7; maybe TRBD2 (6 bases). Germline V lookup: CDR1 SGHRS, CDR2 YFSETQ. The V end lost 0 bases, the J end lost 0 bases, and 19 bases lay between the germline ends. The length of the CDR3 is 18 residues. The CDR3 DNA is TGCGCCAGCAGCTTGGGTCCCGCGGCGGGAACTAGCTCCTACGAGCAGTACTTC. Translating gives CASSLGPAAGTSSYEQYF.

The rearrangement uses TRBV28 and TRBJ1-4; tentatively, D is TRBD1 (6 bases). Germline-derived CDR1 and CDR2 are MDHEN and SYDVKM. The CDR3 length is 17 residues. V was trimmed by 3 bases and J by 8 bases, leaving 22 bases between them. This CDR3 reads CASSLGGQQIMGEKLFF. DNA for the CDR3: TGTGCCAGCAGTTTGGGGGGACAACAGATAATGGGGGAAAAACTGTTTTTT.

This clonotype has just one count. CDR3 DNA sequence: TGTGCCATCAGTGGGGTGACACAGATCAGGAGCTCCTACGAGCAGTACTTC. It encodes CAISGVTQIRSSYEQYF. The gene calls are TRBV10-3 and TRBJ2-7, with no clear D. Trimming took off 4 bases at V and 0 bases at J, with 19 bases between the two ends. CDR1 and CDR2 (germline): ENHRY, SYGVKD. This CDR3 spans 17 amino acids.

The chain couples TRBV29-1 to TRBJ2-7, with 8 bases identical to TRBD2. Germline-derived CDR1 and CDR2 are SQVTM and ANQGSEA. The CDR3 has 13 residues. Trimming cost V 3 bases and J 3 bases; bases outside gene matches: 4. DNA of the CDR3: TGCAGCGTTGACCCCGGGGGGGGCTACGAGCAGTACTTC. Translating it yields CSVDPGGGYEQYF.

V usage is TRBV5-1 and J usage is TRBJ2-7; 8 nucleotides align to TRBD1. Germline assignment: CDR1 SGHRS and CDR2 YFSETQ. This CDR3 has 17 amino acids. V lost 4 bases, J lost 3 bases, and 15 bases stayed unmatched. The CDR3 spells CASSTAGTGRKNYEQYF. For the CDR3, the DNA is TGCGCCAGCAGCACAGCCGGGACAGGCCGCAAAAACTACGAGCAGTACTTC.

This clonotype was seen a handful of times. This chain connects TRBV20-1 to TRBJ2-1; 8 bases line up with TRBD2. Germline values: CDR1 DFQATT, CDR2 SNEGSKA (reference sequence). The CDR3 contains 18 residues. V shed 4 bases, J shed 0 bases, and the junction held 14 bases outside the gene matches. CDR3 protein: CSATGLASKISSYNEQFF. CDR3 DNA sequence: TGCAGTGCTACAGGACTAGCCTCAAAAATTAGCTCCTACAATGAGCAGTTCTTC.

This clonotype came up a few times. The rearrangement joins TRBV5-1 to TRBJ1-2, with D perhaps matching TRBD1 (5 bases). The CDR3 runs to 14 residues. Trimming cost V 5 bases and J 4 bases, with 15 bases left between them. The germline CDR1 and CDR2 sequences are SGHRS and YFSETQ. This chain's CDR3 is CASRRGDEGYGYTF. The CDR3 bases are TGCGCCAGCAGACGGGGGGACGAGGGCTATGGCTACACCTTC.

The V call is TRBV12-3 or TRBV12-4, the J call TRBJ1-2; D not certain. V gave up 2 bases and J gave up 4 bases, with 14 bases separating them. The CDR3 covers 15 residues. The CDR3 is CASSLRMKSVYGYTF. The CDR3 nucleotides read TGTGCCAGCAGTTTAAGGATGAAAAGCGTCTATGGCTACACCTTC.